This T cell receptor beta chain was found in a study of long-term antiretroviral therapy in people with HIV. As concerns this clone: The target antigen is unknown.

A v3.0 immunoSEQ assay was performed at survey level. Generated by immunoSEQ multiplex PCR, the TCRdb table keeps only in-frame clones and is missing some. Here the sample spans some 38,000 clones, 80% being singletons. From each donor, at least one pre-ART PBMC sample and at least two post-ART PBMC samples were obtained. Treatment locations for all participants with HIV were in the United States. Whole-study findings and limits: Dating from the mid-2000s to the late 2010s, the blood was possibly obtained under older ART regimens. In samples taken after ART, diversity increased but remained below transplant donor control levels.

The trim removed 4 bases at V and 3 bases at J, leaving 12 bases unmatched. Germline V lookup: CDR1 LGHNA, CDR2 YNFKEQ. The CDR3 is 16 residues long. The rearrangement links TRBV4-2 to TRBJ2-7; the match to TRBD2 covers 7 bases. The receptor comes from a man younger than 30 with HIV. The input for sequencing was unsorted PBMCs, taken 1.5 years after starting antiretroviral therapy. For the CDR3, the DNA is TGTGCCAGCAGCCTAGCGTCCGGGACTACCAGCTACGAGCAGTACTTC. It is translated as CASSLASGTTSYEQYF.